The 15 T cell receptor beta chains listed next were all sequenced from one sample in a study of identical twins. TCRdb re-analysed the 5' RACE reads in MiXCR, keeping a single row per CDR3 protein. The sample carries approximately 490,000 distinct CDR3 sequences, 20% to 25% recorded once. The same data also went into a second study, on yellow fever vaccine responses in identical twins.

The material sequenced was CD4+ T cells sorted from blood. Receptors were obtained from a woman between 18 and 30 years old in good health.

This clonotype has more than one count but fewer than ten. This chain uses TRBV5-1 with TRBJ2-3, with D tentatively TRBD2 (7 bases). CDR1 is SGHRS and CDR2 is YFSETQ in the germline V gene. The CDR3 has 15 residues. V was pared by 4 bases and J by 2 bases, with 14 bases between. This CDR3 is CASSRGGTLTDTQYF. DNA of the CDR3: TGCGCCAGCAGCCGGGGAGGGACACTCACAGATACGCAGTATTTT. The full variable domain, completed using reference TRBV5-1 and TRBJ2-3, is KAGVTQTPRYLIKTRGQQVTLSCSPISGHRSVSWYQQTPGQGLQFLFEYFSETQRNKGNFPGRFSGRQFSNSRSEMNVSTLELGDSALYLCASSRGGTLTDTQYFGPGTRLTVL.

This rearrangement joins TRBV11-2 to TRBJ2-5; TRBD2 agrees at 15 bases. The CDR3 loop spans 19 amino acids. J lost 2 bases, V lost 1 base, and 8 bases had no gene match. Per germline, CDR1 SGHAT and CDR2 FQNNGV. This CDR3 is CASSLVIPGLAGGQETQYF. CDR3 in DNA: TGTGCCAGCAGCTTAGTCATACCGGGACTAGCGGGGGGACAAGAGACCCAGTACTTC. Combining the CDR3 with reference TRBV11-2 and TRBJ2-5 gives the whole variable domain EAGVAQSPRYKIIEKRQSVAFWCNPISGHATLYWYQQILGQGPKLLIQFQNNGVVDDSQLPKDRFSAERLKGVDSTLKIQPAKLEDSAVYLCASSLVIPGLAGGQETQYFGPGTRLLVL.

The rearrangement joins TRBV7-2 to TRBJ2-2; D is perhaps TRBD2 (5 bases). The CDR3 runs to 15 residues. V gave up 5 bases and J gave up 2 bases, with 12 bases separating them. Per the germline V gene, CDR1 is SGHTA and CDR2 is FQGNSA. The CDR3 loop reads CASSPARENTGELFF. The CDR3 coding sequence is TGTGCCAGCAGCCCGGCCCGGGAAAACACCGGGGAGCTGTTTTTT.

This clonotype was detected only a few times. The chain uses TRBV3-1 and TRBJ1-1; the match to TRBD1 covers 8 bases. V gave up 2 bases and J gave up 4 bases; unmatched junction bases: 6. This CDR3 has 15 residues. Germline values: CDR1 LGHDT, CDR2 YNNKEL (reference sequence). The CDR3 spells CASSQPLTGATEAFF. CDR3 nucleotide sequence: TGTGCCAGCAGCCAACCGTTGACAGGGGCCACTGAAGCTTTCTTT.

The table lists this clonotype with a few counts. The chain employs TRBV19 and TRBJ2-5; no clear D. With 5 bases removed from V and 2 bases from J, the gap between germline ends came to 9 bases. The germline V gene has CDR1 LNHDA and CDR2 SQIVND (reference sequence). This CDR3 is built from 13 residues. CDR3 loop: CASSAGNQETQYF. In nucleotides, the CDR3 is TGTGCCAGTAGTGCTGGCAATCAAGAGACCCAGTACTTC.

In its sample, this clonotype was seen many times. J is TRBJ1-5 and V is TRBV12-3 or TRBV12-4; 7 bases align to TRBD1. The trim removed 5 bases at V and 8 bases at J, leaving 12 bases unmatched. CDR3 length: 15 amino acids. DNA of the CDR3: TGTGCCAGCAGTCCCAACGACAGGGCCAACAAGCCCCAGCATTTT. Residues: CASSPNDRANKPQHF.

This clonotype has more than one count but fewer than ten. The rearrangement uses TRBV5-1 and TRBJ2-2; TRBD1 is a possible D gene (6 bases). The CDR3 is 15 amino acids. Germline CDR1 and CDR2: SGHRS and YFSETQ. The V and J ends lost 3 bases and 5 bases respectively, with 14 bases between them. This CDR3 reads CASSSRDTSTGELFF. The CDR3 DNA reads TGCGCCAGCAGCTCAAGGGACACCTCAACCGGGGAGCTGTTTTTT. The complete variable domain, with remaining parts taken from reference TRBV5-1 and TRBJ2-2, reads KAGVTQTPRYLIKTRGQQVTLSCSPISGHRSVSWYQQTPGQGLQFLFEYFSETQRNKGNFPGRFSGRQFSNSRSEMNVSTLELGDSALYLCASSSRDTSTGELFFGEGSRLTVL.

This clonotype was recorded at least ten times. The CDR3 DNA reads TGTGCCAGCAGCTTTACAGGGTTCACTGAAGCTTTCTTT. Translating gives CASSFTGFTEAFF. This chain joins TRBV11-3 and TRBJ1-1, with a weak D call TRBD1 (6 bases). This CDR3 is built from 13 residues. The germline V gene has CDR1 SGHNT and CDR2 YENEEA. V lost 3 bases to trimming and J lost 4 bases, with 9 bases between them.

This clonotype was found a few times. The chain joins TRBV20-1 to TRBJ2-3, with D possibly matching TRBD1 (7 bases). With 4 bases removed from V and 1 base from J, the gap between germline ends came to 15 bases. CDR1 is DFQATT and CDR2 is SNEGSKA in the germline V gene (reference sequence). The CDR3 is made up of 15 amino acids. Here the CDR3 reads CSATGGQGGTDTQYF. The DNA for the CDR3 is TGCAGTGCTACAGGGGGGCAGGGCGGCACAGATACGCAGTATTTT.

This clonotype has only a few counts. This chain links TRBV5-6 with TRBJ2-1; a possible D gene is TRBD2 (5 bases). Looked up from germline, CDR1 is SGHDT and CDR2 is YYEEEE. The ends were cut back, 0 bases at V and 7 bases at J, with 14 bases in the middle. The CDR3 is 15 residues long. Written as DNA, the CDR3 is TGTGCCAGCAGCTTGGGAGCGGTACTAAGGAATGAGCAGTTCTTC. This codes for CASSLGAVLRNEQFF.

This clonotype showed up just a few times. The chain employs TRBV20-1 and TRBJ2-3, with 9 bases fitting TRBD2. Germline CDR1 reads DFQATT; CDR2 reads SNEGSKA (reference sequence). The CDR3 contains 14 residues. V was pared by 5 bases and J by 2 bases, with 5 bases of the junction left unmatched. Written as DNA, the CDR3 is TGCAGTGCTCCTACTAGCGGGCCCACAGATACGCAGTATTTT. This encodes CSAPTSGPTDTQYF.

This clonotype was observed a few times. This chain joins TRBV7-9 and TRBJ2-7; 7 bases line up with TRBD2. Germline CDR1 SEHNR, CDR2 FQNEAQ (reference sequence). J gave up 5 bases and V 3 bases, and 4 bases lay outside the gene matches. CDR3 length: 13 residues. The CDR3 protein is CASSFTSVHEQYF. The CDR3 bases are TGTGCCAGCAGCTTTACTAGCGTCCACGAGCAGTACTTC.

The rearrangement uses TRBV5-1 and TRBJ1-2; tentatively, D is TRBD1 (5 bases). The germline V gene has CDR1 SGHRS and CDR2 YFSETQ. The length of the CDR3 is 12 residues. The germline V and J ends were trimmed by 0 bases and 8 bases, with 8 bases remaining between them. In DNA form, the CDR3 reads TGCGCCAGCAGCTTGGTTGGGGGAGGCTACACCTTC. Translation: CASSLVGGGYTF.

The CDR3: CASSLFPDNTEAFF. For the CDR3, the DNA is TGCGCCAGCAGCTTGTTTCCCGATAACACTGAAGCTTTCTTT. The rearrangement joins TRBV5-1 to TRBJ1-1; D gene unclear. This CDR3 comprises 14 residues. The V and J ends lost 1 base and 2 bases respectively, with 9 bases between them. Germline CDR1 reads SGHRS; CDR2 reads YFSETQ. Full variable domain (remainder filled in from reference TRBV5-1 and TRBJ1-1): KAGVTQTPRYLIKTRGQQVTLSCSPISGHRSVSWYQQTPGQGLQFLFEYFSETQRNKGNFPGRFSGRQFSNSRSEMNVSTLELGDSALYLCASSLFPDNTEAFFGQGTRLTVV.

In its sample, this clonotype was seen a few times. V and J are TRBV24-1 and TRBJ2-1, with TRBD2 matching 8 bases. The CDR3 totals 18 residues. V lost 4 bases and J lost 0; bases outside the gene matches: 10. Germline V gives CDR1 KGHDR, CDR2 SFDVKD. DNA of the CDR3: TGTGCCACCAGTGACCCCGGGACTAGGGGAAGCTCCTACAATGAGCAGTTCTTC. Its translation: CATSDPGTRGSSYNEQFF.